One T cell receptor (beta chain) is described in this entry. A read error may produce the germline difference seen at one junction end. Combining a sample-barcoded 5' primer with a J-beta primer mix, a second PCR ran for about 6 to 11 cycles. Each CDR3 protein is one row after TCRdb ran MiXCR on the 5' RACE reads. The sample yields approximately 940,000 distinct CDR3 sequences, under 50% seen once. This specimen belongs to a study of blood T cells in healthy people across ages. The CDR3 contains 14 residues. Germline-derived CDR1 and CDR2 are SNHLY and FYNNEI. The material sequenced was blood. The origin of this receptor is a man aged 25 to 40 in good health. The genes are TRBV2 and TRBJ2-1, with 10 bases lining up with TRBD2. The CDR3 DNA reads TGTGCCTGCAGAAGCGGGGGGGGCTACAATGAGCAGTTCTTC. It is translated as CACRSGGGYNEQFF.